These 26 T cell receptor beta chains came from one sample sequenced in a study of cytomegalovirus exposure and HLA in healthy donors. A multiplex PCR was run with 60 Vbeta primers and 13 Jbeta primers. This table comes from immunoSEQ multiplex PCR, and its TCRdb copy is limited to in-frame clones, with some not included. The data contain about 200,000 clones, approximately 83% of them seen just once; the ten biggest clones take up roughly 0.098%. The sample was PBMCs. The receptors were gathered from a boy between 2 and 10 years old in good health and CMV-seronegative.

The V gene is TRBV28, the J gene TRBJ1-2; 7 nucleotides agree with TRBD1. Germline V lookup: CDR1 MDHEN, CDR2 SYDVKM. This CDR3 is 14 amino acids long. The trim removed 7 bases at V and 4 bases at J, leaving 9 bases unmatched. The DNA for the CDR3 is TGTGCCAGCACCCATCCCCGGGACAGCTATGGCTACACCTTC. Translating it yields CASTHPRDSYGYTF.

The chain recombines TRBV7-9 with TRBJ2-3, with D possibly TRBD2 on 5 matching bases. The CDR3 covers 17 residues. V lost 2 bases to trimming and J lost 2 bases, with 17 bases between them. Germline V gene lookup returns CDR1 SEHNR and CDR2 FQNEAQ (reference sequence). The chain's CDR3 is CASSLSVAPWVTDTQYF. The CDR3 DNA reads TGTGCCAGCAGCTTAAGTGTAGCGCCCTGGGTCACAGATACGCAGTATTTT.

This chain connects TRBV9 to TRBJ2-5; 9 bases are shared with TRBD1. With V trimmed by 0 bases and J by 5 bases, 8 bases remained unmatched. The V gene's germline CDR1 is SGDLS and CDR2 YYNGEE. The CDR3 runs to 16 residues. The CDR3 protein is CASSVAGTGFLETQYF. The CDR3 DNA reads as TGTGCCAGCAGCGTAGCCGGGACAGGGTTCTTGGAGACCCAGTACTTC.

V is TRBV7-9 and J is TRBJ1-2; no clear D. CDR3 length: 15 residues. The ends were cut back, 5 bases at V and 2 bases at J, with 15 bases in the middle. Per the germline V gene, CDR1 is SEHNR and CDR2 is FQNEAQ (reference sequence). The chain's CDR3 is CASSKGGFSNYGYTF. As DNA, the CDR3 is TGTGCCAGCAGCAAAGGAGGGTTTTCCAACTATGGCTACACCTTC.

This chain uses TRBV2 with TRBJ1-3; 7 nucleotides align to TRBD1. This CDR3 is built from 16 residues. The V segment lost 6 bases and the J segment 0 bases; nucleotides outside the gene matches: 8. CDR1 and CDR2 from the germline V gene are SNHLY and FYNNEI. The CDR3 sequence is CASSRGGTDSGNTIYF. For the CDR3, the DNA is TGTGCCAGCAGCAGAGGGGGGACAGACTCTGGAAACACCATATATTTT.

The rearrangement links TRBV7-9 to TRBJ1-1; 10 bases fit TRBD1. In germline, CDR1 is SEHNR, CDR2 FQNEAQ (reference sequence). V lost 5 bases to trimming and J lost 3 bases; unmatched junction nucleotides: 9. The CDR3 contains 16 residues. CDR3 nucleotides: TGTGCCAGCAGCCCTAGGACAGGGGGAACTCACACTGAAGCTTTCTTT. Its translation is CASSPRTGGTHTEAFF.

This chain links TRBV6-1 with TRBJ2-7; D perhaps matches TRBD2 (7 bases). CDR1 and CDR2 from the germline V gene are MNHNS and SASEGT. This CDR3 has 15 residues. V dropped 7 bases and J dropped 6 bases, with 22 bases sitting between them. In nucleotides, the CDR3 is TGTGCCAGCATCAAGGAGGGGGGGGCGGCGGGCGAGCAGTACTTC. This gives the protein CASIKEGGAAGEQYF.

V gene TRBV29-1 combines with J gene TRBJ1-1; 7 nucleotides agree with TRBD1. The trim removed 7 bases at V and 11 bases at J, leaving 7 bases unmatched. Germline CDR1 and CDR2: SQVTM and ANQGSEA. The CDR3 length is 10 residues. CDR3 sequence: CSAGDREAFF. The CDR3 DNA follows: TGCAGCGCCGGGGACAGAGAGGCTTTCTTT.

The genes are TRBV2 and TRBJ2-2; 10 nucleotides match TRBD2. The ends lost 5 bases at V and 0 bases at J; junction bases unmatched: 6. CDR3 length: 17 amino acids. Germline V gene lookup returns CDR1 SNHLY and CDR2 FYNNEI. The DNA for the CDR3 is TGTGCCAGCAGTCCCGGACTAGCGGCTCCGAACACCGGGGAGCTGTTTTTT. Translation gives CASSPGLAAPNTGELFF.

J is TRBJ2-5 and V is TRBV2, with a weak D call TRBD1 (5 bases). TRBJ2-7 matches the DNA end more closely, so the J call is doubtful. CDR3 length: 14 amino acids. Germline V gene sequence: CDR1 SNHLY, CDR2 FYNNEI. CDR3 amino acids: CASSDWKGSYEQYF. The CDR3, as DNA: TGTGCCAGCAGTGATTGGAAGGGGTCCTACGAGCAGTACTTC.

This sequence joins TRBV9 and TRBJ2-7, with 10 bases that match TRBD2. Germline V gene data show CDR1 as SGDLS and CDR2 as YYNGEE. The CDR3 is made up of 15 amino acids. J was trimmed by 2 bases and V by 0 bases; bases with no gene match: 2. The DNA of the CDR3 is TGTGCCAGCAGCGTAGGTACTAGCGGGACCTACGAGCAGTACTTC. Protein sequence: CASSVGTSGTYEQYF.

The J gene is TRBJ2-6, the V gene TRBV5-1; unclear D gene. The CDR3 loop spans 18 amino acids. The germline V gene encodes CDR1 SGHRS and CDR2 YFSETQ. Trimming removed 0 bases from V and 0 bases from J, with 13 bases in between. CDR3 sequence reads: CASSLDPLISSGANVLTF. CDR3 in DNA: TGCGCCAGCAGCTTGGATCCCCTAATCTCCTCTGGGGCCAACGTCCTGACTTTC. Filled out from reference TRBV5-1 and TRBJ2-6, the complete variable domain reads KAGVTQTPRYLIKTRGQQVTLSCSPISGHRSVSWYQQTPGQGLQFLFEYFSETQRNKGNFPGRFSGRQFSNSRSEMNVSTLELGDSALYLCASSLDPLISSGANVLTFGAGSRLTVL.

This rearrangement joins TRBV7-9 to TRBJ1-1; D is unclear. From germline, CDR1 is SEHNR and CDR2 FQNEAQ (reference sequence). The CDR3 contains 13 residues. Trimming left V 5 bases short and J 9 bases short, with 16 bases between. This CDR3 is CASSHRVEPKAFF. In DNA form, the CDR3 reads TGTGCCAGCAGCCACCGGGTCGAGCCGAAAGCTTTCTTT.

The genes are TRBV6-1 and TRBJ1-2; D call uncertain. V lost 4 bases and J 2 bases, leaving 11 bases between the germline ends. There are 14 residues in the CDR3. Germline V gene lookup returns CDR1 MNHNS and CDR2 SASEGT. CDR3 in DNA: TGTGCCAGCAGTGCAATGTACTGGAACTATGGCTACACCTTC. It codes for CASSAMYWNYGYTF.

The CDR3: CASSPPGLAGLLAKNIQYF. The CDR3 DNA reads TGTGCCAGCTCACCACCAGGACTAGCGGGACTTCTAGCCAAAAACATTCAGTACTTC. The gene calls are TRBV18 and TRBJ2-4; 12 positions agree with TRBD2. The CDR3 loop spans 19 amino acids. Germline CDR1 reads KGHSH; CDR2 reads LQKENI. J was trimmed by 0 bases and V by 0 bases; bases with no gene match: 6.

This clone has only one observation. CDR3 sequence: CASSFSGGPHNEQFF. CDR3 coding DNA: TGTGCCAGCTCGTTTAGCGGGGGTCCTCACAATGAGCAGTTCTTC. This sequence joins TRBV18 and TRBJ2-1; 9 bases match TRBD2. CDR1 is KGHSH and CDR2 is LQKENI in the germline V gene. The CDR3 length is 15 residues. V dropped 6 bases and J dropped 5; count of bases not matched to a gene: 8.

The chain combines TRBV4-1 with TRBJ2-5, with 7 bases lining up with TRBD2. In germline, CDR1 is MGHRA, CDR2 YSYEKL. The length of the CDR3 is 16 residues. Unmatched junction bases numbered 11, after V lost 2 bases and J lost 5 bases. CDR3 residues: CASSQSGGVGGETQYF. Written as DNA, the CDR3 is TGCGCCAGCAGCCAAAGCGGCGGGGTGGGAGGGGAGACCCAGTACTTC.

In this sample, this clone turned up once. The chain has TRBV7-2 and TRBJ2-5, with 7 bases fitting TRBD2. V shed 6 bases and J 5 bases; nucleotides not matched to a gene: 9. CDR1 and CDR2 from the germline V gene are SGHTA and FQGNSA. The CDR3 is 14 amino acids. CDR3 sequence: CASRRVAGVETQYF. The CDR3 DNA follows: TGTGCCAGCAGGCGTGTAGCGGGCGTCGAGACCCAGTACTTC.

J is TRBJ2-3 and V is TRBV11-3, with 7 bases matching TRBD2. With 3 bases clipped from V and 0 bases from J, the junction kept 6 bases outside the gene matches. CDR1 SGHNT and CDR2 YENEEA come from the germline V gene. CDR3 length equals 16 residues. The CDR3 coding sequence is TGTGCCAGCAGCTTTGTTAGCGGGCCTAGCACAGATACGCAGTATTTT. Translating it yields CASSFVSGPSTDTQYF.

The chain couples TRBV7-3 to TRBJ2-3; D is undetermined. The CDR3 loop spans 13 amino acids. Trimming stripped 3 bases from V and 4 bases from J, with 8 bases between. Germline CDR1 is SGHTA and CDR2 is FQGTGA. CDR3 sequence reads: CASSLALPDTQYF. The CDR3 region has the DNA TGTGCCAGCAGCTTGGCCCTCCCAGATACGCAGTATTTT.

The genes are TRBV19 and TRBJ1-5; a possible D gene is TRBD1 (5 bases). V was shortened by 1 base and J by 6 bases, with 13 bases between the two germline ends. The CDR3 totals 15 residues. CDR1 and CDR2 from the germline V gene are LNHDA and SQIVND (reference sequence). CDR3 loop: CASSIGEAGFQPQHF. The CDR3 DNA is TGTGCCAGTAGTATAGGCGAGGCAGGGTTTCAGCCCCAGCATTTT.

The chain recombines TRBV18 with TRBJ2-5; D gene ambiguous. The germline CDR1 and CDR2 sequences are KGHSH and LQKENI. This CDR3 has 13 amino acids. The V end was cut by 3 bases, the J end by 5 bases, with 10 bases between. The CDR3 sequence: CASSPPMEETQYF. The CDR3 DNA is TGTGCCAGCTCACCCCCGATGGAGGAGACCCAGTACTTC.

This rearrangement joins TRBV4-1 to TRBJ2-5; D is possibly TRBD2 (5 bases). This CDR3 contains 14 residues. The V end lost 4 bases, the J end lost 5 bases, and 14 bases lay between the germline ends. Germline lookup yields CDR1 MGHRA and CDR2 YSYEKL. CDR3 in amino acids: CASSPTPTGETQYF. The CDR3 coding sequence is TGCGCCAGCAGCCCAACGCCCACGGGGGAGACCCAGTACTTC.

The chain employs TRBV7-8 and TRBJ2-2, with D perhaps TRBD1 (5 bases). The CDR3 has 16 amino acids. Trimming removed 0 bases from V and 7 bases from J, with 15 bases in between. Germline V gene sequence: CDR1 SGHVS, CDR2 FQNEAQ. In DNA, the CDR3 is TGTGCCAGCAGCTTAGCGCGAACAGGTCAAATCGGGGAGCTGTTTTTT. The encoded protein is CASSLARTGQIGELFF.

The J gene is TRBJ1-5, the V gene TRBV19; perhaps TRBD1 as D (5 bases). Germline V CDR1 and CDR2: LNHDA, SQIVND (reference sequence). The CDR3 covers 15 residues. Trimming took off 0 bases at V and 7 bases at J, with 13 bases between the two ends. This CDR3 reads CASSIDGAVGQPQHF. Here the CDR3 DNA reads TGTGCCAGTAGTATAGATGGGGCGGTCGGACAGCCCCAGCATTTT.

V and J are TRBV4-2 and TRBJ1-3, with a tentative D call TRBD1 (5 bases). The CDR3 contains 16 residues. CDR1 and CDR2 (germline): LGHNA, YNFKEQ. Trimming took 1 base from V and 4 from J, leaving 14 bases between them. CDR3 nucleotide sequence: TGTGCCAGCAGCCAAGCCCGGAGGGGCGCCGGAAACACCATATATTTT. Translating gives CASSQARRGAGNTIYF.